This TCR beta chain is drawn from a study of T cells after yellow fever vaccination. Findings and limits, study-wide: Among primary-vaccination clones, most reappeared after the booster, at roughly 96% for CD4 and more than 75% for CD8.

Points on this clonotype: Its antigen is currently unknown.

CDR3 length: 11 residues. V lost 5 bases and J lost 7, with 12 bases in between. From germline, CDR1 is DFQATT and CDR2 SNEGSKA (reference sequence). TCRdb analysed the 5' RACE reads with MiXCR anew, one entry per CDR3 protein. This table has a few hundred thousand distinct CDR3 sequences, around 6.8% appearing once. Material: PBMCs, obtained roughly seven weeks after the first yellow fever vaccination. The V gene is TRBV20-1, the J gene TRBJ2-7, with D uncertain. This clonotype was sampled from a young man who received the YFV17D yellow fever vaccine. The CDR3 bases are TGCAGTGCTCACGTGGTAGGAGAGCAGTACTTC. Translating it yields CSAHVVGEQYF.